Listed here is a single T cell receptor beta chain. The antigen is undetermined. CDR3 length: 16 amino acids. V was trimmed by 0 bases and J by 4 bases, leaving 13 bases between them. Germline values: CDR1 MNHEY, CDR2 SVGEGT. TCRdb re-derived calls from the reads in MiXCR, one entry per CDR3 protein. The data show approximately 750,000 distinct CDR3 sequences, 35% to 45% seen once. This sample was included in a study of T cell repertoires in cytomegalovirus infection. On the study more broadly: CMV infection plus the matching HLA type was flagged by public TCR beta signatures. Study-level results: Summed frequency of shared TCR beta families picked out CMV carriers who also had the relevant HLA. CMV-specific TCR beta clonotypes restricted by HLA-C dominated the ex vivo response.

Sequencing was performed on PBMCs. The rearrangement joins TRBV6-2 or TRBV6-3 to TRBJ1-5; D is ambiguous. The origin of this receptor is a human donor in good health (CMV status not recorded). Some clones in this sample may be carry-over from other donors' samples. The CDR3 coding sequence is TGTGCCAGCAGTTACTCCCCGGCCCTAGGGAATCAGCCCCAGCATTTT. Translated, it gives CASSYSPALGNQPQHF.